The 28 T cell receptor beta chains below were found in one sample sequenced in a study of T cell responses to AZD1222 COVID-19 vaccine. The data were produced by immunoSEQ multiplex PCR, yet TCRdb's version contains in-frame clones alone and is incomplete. The sample lists 130,000 or so clones, approximately 93% seen once, with approximately 0.9% in the top ten. The sample consisted of peripheral blood, taken on day 0 of MenACWY control vaccination. Receptor source: an adult in good health.

V is TRBV28 and J is TRBJ1-2; TRBD1 is a possible D gene (6 bases). This CDR3 comprises 14 residues. CDR1 and CDR2 (germline): MDHEN, SYDVKM. The V and J ends lost 6 bases and 6 bases respectively, with 17 bases between them. This CDR3 is CASRGPGGSNGYTF. The CDR3 DNA reads TGTGCCAGCAGGGGCCCCGGGGGCTCCAATGGCTACACCTTC.

The V gene is TRBV2, the J gene TRBJ1-5; no reliable D call. V lost 4 bases to trimming and J lost 1 base, with 11 bases between them. This CDR3 comprises 15 residues. Germline CDR1 and CDR2: SNHLY and FYNNEI. CDR3 bases: TGTGCCAGCAGTGCGTTCGGAAGAAGCAATCAGCCCCAGCATTTT. Translated, it gives CASSAFGRSNQPQHF.

This clone occurred a few times. V and J are TRBV24-1 and TRBJ1-5; 9 bases are a match to TRBD1. The V gene's germline CDR1 is KGHDR and CDR2 SFDVKD. After removal of 9 bases from V and 5 bases from J, the junction contained 13 bases not matched to a gene. The CDR3 consists of 16 residues. Here the CDR3 reads CATRHRWDREYQPQHF. The CDR3 DNA sequence: TGTGCCACCCGTCATAGATGGGACAGGGAGTATCAGCCCCAGCATTTT.

This chain uses TRBV5-1 with TRBJ2-7; 9 bases are shared with TRBD1. V lost 0 bases and J lost 2; bases outside the gene matches: 3. The CDR3 is 15 amino acids. From germline, CDR1 is SGHRS and CDR2 YFSETQ. In DNA form, the CDR3 reads TGCGCCAGCAGCTTGGTAGGGACAGGGCCCTACGAGCAGTACTTC. It is translated as CASSLVGTGPYEQYF.

V gene TRBV9 combines with J gene TRBJ1-5; TRBD1 might be the D (5 bases). V was clipped by 0 bases and J by 4 bases, with 8 bases between them. Germline CDR1 reads SGDLS; CDR2 reads YYNGEE. CDR3 length: 14 amino acids. The CDR3 sequence: CASSVGGFNQPQHF. The CDR3 coding sequence is TGTGCCAGCAGCGTAGGGGGGTTTAATCAGCCCCAGCATTTT.

This clone was observed once. The gene calls are TRBV4-3 and TRBJ1-2, with a possible D match to TRBD1 (5 bases). CDR1 and CDR2 (germline): LGHNA, YSLEER. V was shortened by 0 bases and J by 4 bases, with 12 bases between the two germline ends. The CDR3 extends over 15 amino acids. For the CDR3, the DNA is TGCGCCAGCAGCCAAGATGAGGGGCGCGGCTATGGCTACACCTTC. This translates into CASSQDEGRGYGYTF.

Details on this clone: This same CDR3 is encoded by further DNA sequences in the sample. The chain combines TRBV7-9 with TRBJ1-1, with D unclear. CDR1 and CDR2 (germline): SEHNR, FQNEAQ (reference sequence). CDR3 length: 13 amino acids. Trimming pared 5 bases from V and 5 bases from J, leaving 12 bases between. The CDR3 protein is CASSLEGGTEAFF. CDR3 sequence (DNA): TGTGCCAGCAGCCTTGAGGGAGGTACTGAAGCTTTCTTT.

The rearrangement uses TRBV6-5 and TRBJ1-6; D remains unclear. Germline values: CDR1 MNHEY, CDR2 SVGAGI. V lost 2 bases and J 9 bases, leaving 8 bases between the germline ends. The CDR3 has 13 amino acids. CDR3 nucleotides: TGTGCCAGCAGTTACGTCGCCTTTTCACCCCTCCACTTT. Amino acids: CASSYVAFSPLHF.

The chain recombines TRBV3-1 (or the pseudogene TRBV3-2) with TRBJ2-1; no clear D gene. This CDR3 contains 14 residues. CDR1 and CDR2 (germline): LGHDT, YNNKEL (reference sequence). Trimming cost V 6 bases and J 6 bases, with 15 bases left between them. In DNA form, the CDR3 reads TGTGCCAGCAGTTTCTCGGGCCCCAGCAATGAGCAGTTCTTC. Amino acid sequence: CASSFSGPSNEQFF.

The rearrangement links TRBV5-5 to TRBJ2-1; no definite D call. The V and J ends lost 5 bases and 3 bases respectively, with 3 bases between them. The CDR3 has 11 amino acids. Germline V gene sequence: CDR1 SGHKS, CDR2 YYEKEE (reference sequence). CDR3 sequence reads: CASSYYNEQFF. The CDR3 DNA is TGTGCCAGCAGTTACTACAATGAGCAGTTCTTC.

This chain uses TRBV7-2 with TRBJ2-3; a weak D match, TRBD1 (5 bases). The length of the CDR3 is 13 residues. Trimming stripped 4 bases from V and 6 bases from J, with 11 bases between. Germline CDR1 SGHTA, CDR2 FQGNSA. The DNA of the CDR3 is TGTGCCAGCAGCTCGCAGCAGGGTGATACGCAGTATTTT. It translates to CASSSQQGDTQYF.

V and J are TRBV28 and TRBJ2-7, with D possibly matching TRBD1 (7 bases). The CDR3 consists of 13 residues. Germline CDR1 and CDR2: MDHEN and SYDVKM. V lost 6 bases and J 9 bases, leaving 18 bases between the germline ends. The CDR3 DNA is TGTGCCAGCAGGCCAACAGGGGCCGGGGGGCAGTACTTC. Translated: CASRPTGAGGQYF.

The chain uses TRBV5-1 and TRBJ2-7, with TRBD1 as a possible D gene (6 bases). Trimming cost V 5 bases and J 5 bases, with 17 bases left between them. The CDR3 covers 14 residues. The V gene's germline CDR1 is SGHRS and CDR2 YFSETQ. The CDR3 nucleotides are TGCGCCAGCAGTGATGTACAGGGCTGGGACGAGCAGTACTTC. Translating gives CASSDVQGWDEQYF.

The V call is TRBV4-1, the J call TRBJ2-5, with D possibly being TRBD1 (7 bases). Trimming left V 0 bases short and J 9 bases short, with 14 bases between. The germline CDR1 and CDR2 sequences are MGHRA and YSYEKL. The CDR3 has 14 residues. The CDR3 loop is CASSQEEGARAQYF. The DNA for the CDR3 is TGCGCCAGCAGCCAAGAGGAGGGGGCAAGGGCCCAGTACTTC.

The V call is TRBV18, the J call TRBJ2-5; the match to TRBD2 covers 13 bases. Trimming cost V 4 bases and J 3 bases; bases outside gene matches: 11. Germline-derived CDR1 and CDR2 are KGHSH and LQKENI. This CDR3 is built from 18 residues. CDR3 protein: CASSLRTSGGINEETQYF. The CDR3, as DNA: TGTGCCAGCTCACTTCGGACTAGCGGGGGAATAAACGAAGAGACCCAGTACTTC.

The chain uses TRBV15 and TRBJ2-7; TRBD2 matches at 10 bases. Germline V gives CDR1 LNHNV, CDR2 YYDKDF (reference sequence). V shed 4 bases and J 2 bases; nucleotides not matched to a gene: 5. The CDR3 consists of 15 residues. The CDR3 DNA is TGTGCCACCAGCACTACTCTAGCGGGAGCCTACGAGCAGTACTTC. Its protein is CATSTTLAGAYEQYF. The whole variable domain, remainder taken from reference TRBV15 and TRBJ2-7, is DAMVIQNPRYQVTQFGKPVTLSCSQTLNHNVMYWYQQKSSQAPKLLFHYYDKDFNNEADTPDNFQSRRPNTSFCFLDIRSPGLGDTAMYLCATSTTLAGAYEQYFGPGTRLTVT.

J is TRBJ2-5 and V is TRBV3-1 (or the pseudogene TRBV3-2); 7 positions agree with TRBD1. Losses at the gene ends were 4 bases for V and 5 bases for J; bases not matched to a gene: 4. The CDR3 contains 13 residues. Germline V lookup: CDR1 LGHDT, CDR2 YNNKEL (reference sequence). CDR3: CASSPGGGETQYF. CDR3 sequence (DNA): TGTGCCAGCAGCCCAGGGGGTGGCGAGACCCAGTACTTC.

The gene calls are TRBV9 and TRBJ1-1; 7 positions agree with TRBD1. The CDR3 totals 14 residues. V was pared by 0 bases and J by 8 bases, with 7 bases of the junction left unmatched. Germline lookup yields CDR1 SGDLS and CDR2 YYNGEE. CDR3 amino acids: CASSVGGRGQEAFF. The CDR3 region has the DNA TGTGCCAGCAGCGTAGGGGGAAGGGGGCAAGAAGCTTTCTTT.

The chain employs TRBV6-6 and TRBJ1-1; D is ambiguous. V lost 5 bases, J lost 2 bases, and 27 bases lay in between. The length of the CDR3 is 19 residues. CDR1 is MNHNY, CDR2 SVGAGI, per germline (reference sequence). The CDR3 here is CASSQRRGGDFMRNTEAFF. The CDR3 DNA is TGTGCCAGCAGTCAAAGGAGAGGTGGTGACTTCATGCGAAACACTGAAGCTTTCTTT.

V usage is TRBV11-1 and J usage is TRBJ2-1; D call uncertain. This CDR3 is 11 amino acids long. CDR1 SGHAT and CDR2 FQDESV come from the germline V gene (reference sequence). V was shortened by 5 bases and J by 9 bases, with 8 bases between the two germline ends. The CDR3 DNA sequence: TGTGCCAGCAGCAGAGGCGGTGAGCAGTTCTTC. This codes for CASSRGGEQFF.

The V and J genes are TRBV19 and TRBJ2-2, with 14 positions matching TRBD2. Germline CDR1 is LNHDA and CDR2 is SQIVND (reference sequence). This CDR3 spans 17 amino acids. After removal of 4 bases from V and 7 bases from J, the junction contained 8 bases not matched to a gene. Written as DNA, the CDR3 is TGTGCCAGTAGTACGTTGGGACTAGCGGGAGATTACGGGGAGCTGTTTTTT. Its protein product is CASSTLGLAGDYGELFF.

This sequence joins TRBV20-1 and TRBJ1-6; 7 positions match TRBD1. Germline CDR1 is DFQATT and CDR2 is SNEGSKA (reference sequence). J was trimmed by 8 bases and V by 3 bases; bases with no gene match: 10. The CDR3 spans 15 residues. CDR3 bases: TGCAGTGCTAGTTTAACAGGGGAGGATCATTCACCCCTCCACTTT. Translating gives CSASLTGEDHSPLHF.

V usage is TRBV15 and J usage is TRBJ1-3, with D uncertain. The germline gives CDR1 LNHNV, CDR2 YYDKDF (reference sequence). This CDR3 has 14 amino acids. The germline V and J ends were trimmed by 0 bases and 2 bases, with 5 bases remaining between them. This chain's CDR3 is CATSRDITGNTIYF. CDR3 coding DNA: TGTGCCACCAGCAGAGATATAACTGGAAACACCATATATTTT.

The chain employs TRBV12-3 or TRBV12-4 and TRBJ1-2; D is possibly TRBD1 (5 bases). The CDR3 covers 13 residues. The V and J ends lost 5 bases and 7 bases respectively, with 14 bases between them. CDR3 region: CASSPRGDRGYTF. The CDR3 DNA reads as TGTGCCAGCAGTCCACGGGGGGATCGTGGCTACACCTTC.

The chain is built from TRBV4-2 and TRBJ2-2; 7 bases agree with TRBD2. CDR1 and CDR2 from the germline V gene are LGHNA and YNFKEQ. V trimming: 0 bases; J trimming: 0 bases; junction bases outside the gene matches: 4. The CDR3 is made up of 17 amino acids. CDR3 DNA sequence: TGTGCCAGCAGCCAAGAACTAAGCGGGGCGAACACCGGGGAGCTGTTTTTT. This gives the protein CASSQELSGANTGELFF.

The chain employs TRBV29-1 and TRBJ1-1; 8 bases map to TRBD1. Trimming took 5 bases from V and 2 from J; bases not matched to a gene: 7. Germline V gene sequence: CDR1 SQVTM, CDR2 ANQGSEA. The CDR3 totals 14 residues. CDR3 nucleotides: TGCAGCGTTCGAAAGGACAGGGAAAACACTGAAGCTTTCTTT. It is translated as CSVRKDRENTEAFF.

The rearrangement joins TRBV11-1 to TRBJ2-1, with 9 bases that match TRBD1. The germline V gene has CDR1 SGHAT and CDR2 FQDESV (reference sequence). CDR3 length: 14 residues. V trimming: 8 bases; J trimming: 8 bases; junction bases outside the gene matches: 10. CDR3 in amino acids: CASGWTGVVHEQFF. In DNA form, the CDR3 reads TGTGCCAGCGGATGGACAGGGGTCGTGCATGAGCAGTTCTTC.

The rearrangement links TRBV10-3 to TRBJ1-1; D is unclear. Germline-derived CDR1 and CDR2 are ENHRY and SYGVKD. The CDR3 loop spans 13 amino acids. The V gene lost 0 bases and the J gene lost 6 bases, with 8 bases spanning the gap. DNA for the CDR3: TGTGCCATCAGTGAGTCAGAGAGGGCTGAAGCTTTCTTT. As protein: CAISESERAEAFF.